This TCR beta chain was sequenced in a study of T cell responses to AZD1222 COVID-19 vaccine. General study points: Sampling captured repertoires only after the peak T cell response. When two AZD1222 doses had been given, Spike-specific TCR breadth and depth rose. Females outnumbered males among donors, who were mostly white British; clonal diversity was possibly underestimated.

Generated by immunoSEQ multiplex PCR, the TCRdb table keeps only in-frame clones and is missing some. The data show over 85,000 clones, with 94% seen just once and around 2.8% held by the top ten. Germline CDR1 and CDR2: SGDLS and YYNGEE. The CDR3 is 19 amino acids. Trimming cost V 4 bases and J 2 bases; bases outside gene matches: 13. A remark on this clone: No antigen is known for it.

The TCR comes from an adult who received the AZD1222 COVID-19 vaccine. The chain links TRBV9 to TRBJ2-3, with TRBD2 identical over 13 bases. Here the sequenced sample was peripheral blood, taken 28 days after the second AZD1222 dose. The CDR3 reads CASSPSGTSGAGPTDTQYF. In DNA, the CDR3 is TGTGCCAGCAGCCCATCCGGGACTAGCGGGGCTGGGCCCACAGATACGCAGTATTTT.